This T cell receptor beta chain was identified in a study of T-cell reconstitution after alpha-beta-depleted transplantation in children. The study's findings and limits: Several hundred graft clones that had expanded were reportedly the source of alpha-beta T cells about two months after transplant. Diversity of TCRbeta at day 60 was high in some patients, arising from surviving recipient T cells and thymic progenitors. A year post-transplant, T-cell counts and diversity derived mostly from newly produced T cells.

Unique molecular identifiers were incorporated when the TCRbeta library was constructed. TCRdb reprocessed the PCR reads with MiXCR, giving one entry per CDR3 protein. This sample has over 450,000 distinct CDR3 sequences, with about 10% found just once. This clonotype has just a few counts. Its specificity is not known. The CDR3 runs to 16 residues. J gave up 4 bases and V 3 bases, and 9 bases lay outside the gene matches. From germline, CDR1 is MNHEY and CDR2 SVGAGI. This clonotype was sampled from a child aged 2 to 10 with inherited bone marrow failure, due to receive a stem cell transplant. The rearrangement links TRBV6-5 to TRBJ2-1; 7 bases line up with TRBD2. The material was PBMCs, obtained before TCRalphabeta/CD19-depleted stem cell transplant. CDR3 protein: CASSYLGGRDYNEQFF. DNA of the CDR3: TGTGCCAGCAGTTATCTGGGCGGGAGAGATTACAATGAGCAGTTCTTC.